What follows describes a single T cell receptor beta chain. Its antigen remains unknown. Separate from the roughly 670-subject first cohort, the roughly 120-subject validation cohort was the one that the donors belonged to. This sample is drawn from a study of cytomegalovirus exposure and HLA in healthy donors. Study results and limitations: Reports showed the classifier diagnosing cytomegalovirus status with high specificity and sensitivity. The study flagged 150 to 200 TCR beta chains as cytomegalovirus-associated.

Some clones are missing from TCRdb's copy, which holds only in-frame ones; the method was immunoSEQ multiplex PCR. The sample has approximately 59,000 clones, 80% to 95% seen once. The germline V gene has CDR1 SGHRS and CDR2 YFSETQ. The ends lost 3 bases at V and 6 bases at J; junction bases unmatched: 10. CDR3 length: 15 amino acids. The V gene is TRBV5-1, the J gene TRBJ2-7, with 9 positions matching TRBD2. Input material: PBMCs. The origin of this receptor is a young man in good health and CMV-seropositive. CDR3 residues: CASSYDPGLAFEQYF. The CDR3, as DNA: TGCGCCAGCAGCTACGACCCGGGACTAGCTTTCGAGCAGTACTTC. Variable domain in full (rest from reference TRBV5-1 and TRBJ2-7): KAGVTQTPRYLIKTRGQQVTLSCSPISGHRSVSWYQQTPGQGLQFLFEYFSETQRNKGNFPGRFSGRQFSNSRSEMNVSTLELGDSALYLCASSYDPGLAFEQYFGPGTRLTVT.